Detailed here is one T cell receptor beta chain. This sample was taken from a study of T cells in Graves' hyperthyroidism and ophthalmopathy. Diagnosis relied on clinical symptoms, serum thyroxine and TRAb, thyroid ultrasound and orbital computed tomography. The junction had 7 bases not matched to a gene; V was cut back by 4 bases and J by 4 bases. CDR1 and CDR2 (germline): DFQATT, SNEGSKA (reference sequence). The CDR3 contains 14 residues. From RNA transcripts, TCR beta CDR3 regions were amplified. HTBI primers were used for first-round RT-PCR of the TCR CDR3. Each CDR3 protein is one row after TCRdb ran MiXCR on the multiplex PCR reads. Among under 550,000 distinct CDR3 sequences listed, less than 20% were seen once.

The sequencing sample was made of blood. This sequence was found in a man aged 35-49 years with Graves' ophthalmopathy. The chain is built from TRBV20-1 and TRBJ1-5; 7 bases map to TRBD1. The CDR3 here is CSAIGEQGNQPQHF. CDR3 DNA: TGCAGTGCTATTGGGGAACAGGGGAATCAGCCCCAGCATTTT.